The rows below give T cell receptor beta chains drawn from one sample of a study of shared clonotypes between healthy human individuals. Sequenced by immunoSEQ multiplex PCR; TCRdb stores in-frame clones only, minus some. Here the sample spans over a million clones, around 76% being singletons. The sequencing input was memory CD4+ T cells sorted from blood. These receptors came from a man between 18 and 29 years old in good health. Each CDR3 is given with its conserved first and last residue. D genes are given only for firm matches. Only some rows state a clone size, as once, few, many or a class for expanded clones.

V: TRBV10-2
D: TRBD1
size: NA
J: TRBJ2-5
DNA: TGCGCCAGCAGTGGGGGACAGTCCTCGGAGACCCAGTACTTC
CDR3: CASSGGQSSETQYF

V: TRBV6-1
D: TRBD2
size: NA
J: TRBJ2-3
DNA: TGTGCCAGCAGTGAGATTAGCGGGGGGGCGTTGGATACGCAGTATTTT
CDR3: CASSEISGGALDTQYF

V: TRBV18
D: NA
size: NA
J: TRBJ1-5
DNA: TGTGCCAGCTCACCTTCCTATAGCAATCAGCCCCAGCATTTT
CDR3: CASSPSYSNQPQHF

V: TRBV25-1
D: TRBD2
size: NA
J: TRBJ2-1
DNA: TGTGCCAGCAATCCCGGACTAGCGAGGTACAATGAGCAGTTCTTC
CDR3: CASNPGLARYNEQFF

V: TRBV9
D: TRBD2
size: NA
J: TRBJ2-1
DNA: TGTGCCAGCAGCCCCCGACTAGCGGGCCCCTACAATGAGCAGTTCTTC
CDR3: CASSPRLAGPYNEQFF

V: TRBV25-1
D: NA
size: NA
J: TRBJ1-6
DNA: TGTGCCAGTGCCACAGGACAGATCCGAAATTCACCCCTCCACTTT
CDR3: CASATGQIRNSPLHF

V: TRBV6-1
D: NA
size: NA
J: TRBJ2-5
DNA: TGTGCCAGCAGTGAATCGGCGGCACAAGAGACCCAGTACTTC
CDR3: CASSESAAQETQYF

V: TRBV14
D: NA
size: NA
J: TRBJ2-1
DNA: TGTGCCAGCAGCCTCAAGATGGGGTCGGGATCCTACAATGAGCAGTTCTTC
CDR3: CASSLKMGSGSYNEQFF

V: TRBV19
D: TRBD1
size: once
J: TRBJ1-5
DNA: TGTGCCAGTAGTATAGCCTACAGGGGAAGCAATCAGCCCCAGCATTTT
CDR3: CASSIAYRGSNQPQHF

V: TRBV29-1
D: NA
size: few
J: TRBJ2-1
DNA: TGCAGCGTTGAGGTCCCTCCAACCTACAATGAGCAGTTCTTC
CDR3: CSVEVPPTYNEQFF

V: TRBV5-1
D: NA
size: once
J: TRBJ1-5
DNA: TGCGCCAGCAGCTTGGGGACAGTTTACTATCAGCCCCAGCATTTT
CDR3: CASSLGTVYYQPQHF

V: TRBV7-9
D: TRBD1
size: once
J: TRBJ1-4
DNA: TGTGCCAGCAGCCTCCGGACAGGCCTGGGGGAAAAACTGTTTTTT
CDR3: CASSLRTGLGEKLFF

V: TRBV6-4
D: NA
size: NA
J: TRBJ2-3
DNA: TGTGCCAGCAGTGACCCCATTGACGGGGATACGCAGTATTTT
CDR3: CASSDPIDGDTQYF

V: TRBV27
D: NA
size: few
J: TRBJ2-3
DNA: TGTGCCAGCAGTCAGACACAGGGAGCGAATACGCAGTATTTT
CDR3: CASSQTQGANTQYF

V: TRBV4-2
D: NA
size: NA
J: TRBJ1-2
DNA: TGTGCCAGCAGCCAAGTGACAGCCAACTATGGCTACACCTTC
CDR3: CASSQVTANYGYTF

V: TRBV10-2
D: NA
size: NA
J: TRBJ1-1
DNA: TGCGCCAGCAGTAACGCCGCCCTATTGAACACTGAAGCTTTCTTT
CDR3: CASSNAALLNTEAFF

V: TRBV9
D: NA
size: few
J: TRBJ1-1
DNA: TGTGCCAGCAGCGTATCCCCGAACACTGAAGCTTTCTTT
CDR3: CASSVSPNTEAFF

V: TRBV5-6
D: NA
size: few
J: TRBJ2-6
DNA: TGTGCCAGCAGCTTGCCTCGCATCTCTGGGGCCAACGTCCTGACTTTC
CDR3: CASSLPRISGANVLTF

V: TRBV19
D: NA
size: once
J: TRBJ2-5
DNA: TGTGCCAGTAGTGGAGGGGGAGAGACCCAGTACTTC
CDR3: CASSGGGETQYF

V: TRBV7-7
D: NA
size: NA
J: TRBJ2-7
DNA: TGTGCTAGCAGCATAGCTGGGAGCGAGCAGTACTTC
CDR3: CASSIAGSEQYF

V: TRBV5-4
D: TRBD1
size: NA
J: TRBJ2-2
DNA: TGTGCCAGCAGCTCCCCTGGTGCCAAACAGGGGGCTGGGGAGCTGTTTTTT
CDR3: CASSSPGAKQGAGELFF

V: TRBV6-5
D: TRBD1
size: few
J: TRBJ2-7
DNA: TGTGCCAGCAGCCGGACAGGGACCTACGAGCAGTACTTC
CDR3: CASSRTGTYEQYF

V: TRBV21-1
D: NA
size: once
J: TRBJ2-2
DNA: TGTGCCAGCAGCCCGGGACCCACGGCGTTAAACACCGGGGAGCTGTTTTTT
CDR3: CASSPGPTALNTGELFF

V: TRBV2
D: TRBD2
size: NA
J: TRBJ2-1
DNA: TGTGCCAGCAGGGAGCGGGATTATGGATTCTTC
CDR3: CASRERDYGFF

V: TRBV5-4
D: NA
size: few
J: TRBJ1-3
DNA: TGTGCCAGCAGCCAGATCGGGGGCTCGAATGGAAACACCATATATTTT
CDR3: CASSQIGGSNGNTIYF

V: TRBV5-3
D: TRBD2
size: NA
J: TRBJ2-3
DNA: TGTGCCCGACTGACTAGCGGGTTCGCAGATACGCAGTATTTT
CDR3: CARLTSGFADTQYF

V: TRBV29-1
D: NA
size: NA
J: TRBJ1-4
DNA: TGCAGCGTTGAAGATCAAACGGGGGGGGAAAAACTGTTTTTT
CDR3: CSVEDQTGGEKLFF

V: TRBV27
D: NA
size: NA
J: TRBJ2-5
DNA: TGTGCCAGCAGTTCCGGGGCAGGAAGCCAAGAGACCCAGTACTTC
CDR3: CASSSGAGSQETQYF

V: TRBV5-1
D: TRBD1
size: few
J: TRBJ2-5
DNA: TGCGCCAGCAGCTGGGGACAGAAAGAGACCCAGTACTTC
CDR3: CASSWGQKETQYF

V: TRBV5-1
D: NA
size: NA
J: TRBJ2-5
DNA: TGCGCCAGCAGCTTTGATGGCAGAAAAGAGACCCAGTACTTC
CDR3: CASSFDGRKETQYF

V: TRBV27
D: TRBD1
size: few
J: TRBJ1-1
DNA: TGTGCCAGCATCAGGGGGCCAGGGGGCACTGAAGCTTTCTTT
CDR3: CASIRGPGGTEAFF

V: TRBV7-9
D: TRBD1
size: NA
J: TRBJ1-2
DNA: TGTGCCAGCAGCTTAGGGACAGGGACATTTCGTATCTATGGCTACACCTTC
CDR3: CASSLGTGTFRIYGYTF

V: TRBV7-9
D: NA
size: once
J: TRBJ2-1
DNA: TGTGCCAGCAGCATCTCAGACCGTGAGCAGTTCTTC
CDR3: CASSISDREQFF

V: TRBV19
D: NA
size: NA
J: TRBJ2-7
DNA: TGTGCCAGTAGTGCCGGGACCCTTAGCTCCTACGAGCAGTACTTC
CDR3: CASSAGTLSSYEQYF

V: TRBV11-3
D: NA
size: NA
J: TRBJ2-1
DNA: TGTGCCAGCAGCCTGTCGGCGGTTGATGAGCAGTTCTTC
CDR3: CASSLSAVDEQFF

V: TRBV9
D: NA
size: NA
J: TRBJ1-2
DNA: TGTGCCAGCAGCGCATACAACAGGGTTTCAAGCTATGGCTACACCTTC
CDR3: CASSAYNRVSSYGYTF

V: TRBV5-4
D: TRBD1
size: NA
J: TRBJ2-2
DNA: TGTGCCAGCACCACAGGGGGAAACACCGGGGAGCTGTTTTTT
CDR3: CASTTGGNTGELFF

V: TRBV28
D: NA
size: NA
J: TRBJ1-1
DNA: TGTGCCAGCAGTTTAATTGGCGGGAACACTGAAGCTTTCTTT
CDR3: CASSLIGGNTEAFF

V: TRBV7-9
D: NA
size: NA
J: TRBJ1-2
DNA: TGTGCCAGCAGCCTCGGGACATCGAATGGCTACACCTTC
CDR3: CASSLGTSNGYTF

V: TRBV7-3
D: NA
size: NA
J: TRBJ2-7
DNA: TGTGCCAGCATCGCCGGGACGGACACCTACGAGCAGTACTTC
CDR3: CASIAGTDTYEQYF

V: TRBV11-2
D: NA
size: NA
J: TRBJ2-3
DNA: TGTGCCAGCAGCCTGACACAGGGCTCTGGCACAGATACGCAGTATTTT
CDR3: CASSLTQGSGTDTQYF

V: TRBV7-3
D: NA
size: NA
J: TRBJ2-3
DNA: TGTGCCAGCAGCTTAAGTTATGTAGGGGGCACAGATACGCAGTATTTT
CDR3: CASSLSYVGGTDTQYF

V: TRBV11-2
D: NA
size: many
J: TRBJ2-1
DNA: TGTGCCAGCAGCCCGAACCACAACAGCTACAATGAGCAGTTCTTC
CDR3: CASSPNHNSYNEQFF

V: TRBV28
D: NA
size: NA
J: TRBJ1-2
DNA: TGTGCCAGCAGTTTCAAATGGGACTATGGCTACACCTTC
CDR3: CASSFKWDYGYTF

V: TRBV9
D: TRBD1
size: once
J: TRBJ2-7
DNA: TGTGCCAGCAGGGAATCCGGGACAGGTAACCACGAGCAGTACTTC
CDR3: CASRESGTGNHEQYF

V: TRBV6-1
D: TRBD1
size: NA
J: TRBJ1-1
DNA: TGTGCCAGCAGGGAGACAGGGGGCACTGAAGCTTTCTTT
CDR3: CASRETGGTEAFF

V: TRBV7-2
D: NA
size: NA
J: TRBJ2-7
DNA: TGTGCCAGCAGCTTAGGGGACTTTCTCTACGAGCAGTACTTC
CDR3: CASSLGDFLYEQYF

V: TRBV30
D: NA
size: NA
J: TRBJ1-2
DNA: TGTGCCTGGAGTGAAGGGAAGAACTATGGCTACACCTTC
CDR3: CAWSEGKNYGYTF

V: TRBV5-1
D: NA
size: NA
J: TRBJ2-5
DNA: TGCGCCAGCAGCCCTCTCGGGAGTATTATAGAGACCCAGTACTTC
CDR3: CASSPLGSIIETQYF

V: TRBV6-6
D: TRBD1
size: NA
J: TRBJ1-5
DNA: TGTGCCAGCAGTTACTCGACAGGGTTTAGCAATCAGCCCCAGCATTTT
CDR3: CASSYSTGFSNQPQHF

V: TRBV28
D: TRBD1
size: NA
J: TRBJ1-2
DNA: TGTGCCAGCAGTACTAGACAGGGGTCTGGCTACACCTTC
CDR3: CASSTRQGSGYTF

V: TRBV4-1
D: TRBD2
size: NA
J: TRBJ2-7
DNA: TGCGCCAGCAGCCGGGGACTAGCAGAAGGCGAGCAGTACTTC
CDR3: CASSRGLAEGEQYF

V: TRBV6-1
D: TRBD1
size: NA
J: TRBJ1-2
DNA: TGTGCCAGCACTGATATCGGGACAGTTAACTATGGCTACACCTTC
CDR3: CASTDIGTVNYGYTF

V: TRBV27
D: NA
size: once
J: TRBJ2-1
DNA: TGTGCCAGCAGTTACCGGGACATAGGATACAATGAGCAGTTCTTC
CDR3: CASSYRDIGYNEQFF

V: TRBV29-1
D: NA
size: NA
J: TRBJ2-3
DNA: TGCAGCGTTGAAGATACAGAGATGGTAGATACGCAGTATTTT
CDR3: CSVEDTEMVDTQYF

V: TRBV11-3
D: TRBD1
size: NA
J: TRBJ1-5
DNA: TGTGCCAGCAGCTTATTCCGGGACAGGGATTATGATCAGCCCCAGCATTTT
CDR3: CASSLFRDRDYDQPQHF

V: TRBV7-8
D: NA
size: NA
J: TRBJ2-3
DNA: TGTGCCAGCAGCACCCGGGACGGAAGTTTTGCTAGCACAGATACGCAGTATTTT
CDR3: CASSTRDGSFASTDTQYF

V: TRBV5-1
D: TRBD2
size: many
J: TRBJ2-2
DNA: TGCGCCAGCAGCTTGGCGGGACTAGCGGGAAAGTTGGGGGAGCTGTTTTTT
CDR3: CASSLAGLAGKLGELFF

V: TRBV30
D: NA
size: NA
J: TRBJ2-3
DNA: TGTGCCTTTCTTTCGACGCTACTTAGCACAGATACGCAGTATTTT
CDR3: CAFLSTLLSTDTQYF